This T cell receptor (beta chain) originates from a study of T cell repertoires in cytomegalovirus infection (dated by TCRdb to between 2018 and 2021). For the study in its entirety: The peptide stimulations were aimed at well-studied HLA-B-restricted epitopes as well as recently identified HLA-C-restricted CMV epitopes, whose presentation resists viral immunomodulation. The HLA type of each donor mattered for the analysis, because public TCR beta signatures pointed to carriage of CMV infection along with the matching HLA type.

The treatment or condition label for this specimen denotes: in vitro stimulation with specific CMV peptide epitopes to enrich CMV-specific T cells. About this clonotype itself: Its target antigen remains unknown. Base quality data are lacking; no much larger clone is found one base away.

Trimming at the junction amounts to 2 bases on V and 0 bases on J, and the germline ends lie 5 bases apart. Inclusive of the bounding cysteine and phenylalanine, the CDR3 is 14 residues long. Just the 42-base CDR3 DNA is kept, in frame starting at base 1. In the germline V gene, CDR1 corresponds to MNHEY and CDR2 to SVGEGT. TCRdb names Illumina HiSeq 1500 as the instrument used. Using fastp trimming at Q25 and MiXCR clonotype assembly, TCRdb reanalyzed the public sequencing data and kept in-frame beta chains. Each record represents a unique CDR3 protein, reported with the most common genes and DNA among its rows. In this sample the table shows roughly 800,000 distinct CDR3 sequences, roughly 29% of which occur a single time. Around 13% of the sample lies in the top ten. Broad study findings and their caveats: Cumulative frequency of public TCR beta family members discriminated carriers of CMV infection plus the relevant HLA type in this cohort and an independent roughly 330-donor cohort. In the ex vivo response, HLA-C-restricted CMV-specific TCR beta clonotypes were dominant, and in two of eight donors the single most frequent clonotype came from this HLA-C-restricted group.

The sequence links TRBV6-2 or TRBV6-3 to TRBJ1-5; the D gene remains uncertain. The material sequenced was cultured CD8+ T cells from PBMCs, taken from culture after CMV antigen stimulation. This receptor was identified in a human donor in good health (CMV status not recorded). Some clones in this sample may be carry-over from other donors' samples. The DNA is TGTGCCAGCAGTTACAAGGTTAGCAATCAGCCCCAGCATTTT. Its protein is CASSYKVSNQPQHF.